This T cell receptor (beta chain) was identified during a study of T cell responses to AZD1222 COVID-19 vaccine. Trimming took off 0 bases at V and 1 base at J, with 13 bases between the two ends. The CDR3 is 16 amino acids. Germline CDR1 reads SGHRS; CDR2 reads YFSETQ. Sequencing used immunoSEQ multiplex PCR; TCRdb keeps in-frame clones, though not all of them. The sample records 120,000 or so clones, roughly 90% being singletons. The TCR comes from an adult in good health. The source material was peripheral blood, sampled on day 0 of AZD1222 vaccination. The chain uses TRBV5-1 and TRBJ1-1; D remains ambiguous. This chain's CDR3 is CASSLAEIGRNTEAFF. The DNA of the CDR3 is TGCGCCAGCAGCTTGGCCGAAATCGGGAGGAACACTGAAGCTTTCTTT. The whole variable domain, filled in from reference TRBV5-1 and TRBJ1-1, reads KAGVTQTPRYLIKTRGQQVTLSCSPISGHRSVSWYQQTPGQGLQFLFEYFSETQRNKGNFPGRFSGRQFSNSRSEMNVSTLELGDSALYLCASSLAEIGRNTEAFFGQGTRLTVV.